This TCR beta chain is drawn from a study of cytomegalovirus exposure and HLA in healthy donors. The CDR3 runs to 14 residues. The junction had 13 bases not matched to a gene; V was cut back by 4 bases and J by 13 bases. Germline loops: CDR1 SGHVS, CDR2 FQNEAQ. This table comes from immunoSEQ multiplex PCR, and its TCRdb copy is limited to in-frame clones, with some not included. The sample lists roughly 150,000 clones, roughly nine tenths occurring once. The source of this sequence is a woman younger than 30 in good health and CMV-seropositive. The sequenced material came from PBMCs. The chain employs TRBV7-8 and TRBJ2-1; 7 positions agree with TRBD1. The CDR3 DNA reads TGTGCCAGCAGCTCGTACGAGGGGGCGTTAGTCCAGTTCTTC. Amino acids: CASSSYEGALVQFF.